Listed below are T cell receptor beta chains from one sample, sequenced in a study of regulatory T cells in long-lasting Graves disease. TCRdb reanalysed the multiplex PCR reads using MiXCR and keeps one entry per CDR3 protein. The sample holds 350,000 to 450,000 distinct CDR3 sequences, over 9.5% seen once. The data were also submitted as part of a second study, on T cells in Graves' hyperthyroidism and ophthalmopathy.

Material: peripheral blood mononuclear cells (PBMCs), obtained at new diagnosis, from a patient treated with antithyroid drugs. The source is a woman under 30 with Graves disease. The CDR3 runs from the conserved cysteine through the conserved F or W. The D gene is left open where the match is weak. Part of the rows lack a size; the others show once, few, many or a class for expanded clones.

>.|.|TRBV7-6|TRBJ2-7
TGTGCCAGCAGCCTGGGTGCGGTCGGGACACCAGCCTCCGGATCCTACGAGCAGTACTTC
CASSLGAVGTPASGSYEQYF
>.|many|TRBV12-3/TRBV12-4|TRBJ2-1
TGTGCCAGCAGAAAAACAGGGTACTCCTACAATGAGCAGTTCTTC
CASRKTGYSYNEQFF
>.|few|TRBV6-2/TRBV6-3|TRBJ2-4
TGTGCCAGCAGTTACGCAGGGCTAGCCAAAAACATTCAGTACTTC
CASSYAGLAKNIQYF
>TRBD2|many|TRBV28|TRBJ2-5
TGTGCCAGCGGCGGGGGAGTGGAGACCCAGTACTTC
CASGGGVETQYF
>.|.|TRBV11-2|TRBJ2-1
TGTGCCAGCAGCCTCCTTTTCCATGAGCAGTTCTTC
CASSLLFHEQFF
>.|few|TRBV27|TRBJ2-1
TGTGCCAGCTCTGATTCGGGCTCCTACAATGAGCAGTTCTTC
CASSDSGSYNEQFF
>TRBD1|many|TRBV6-1|TRBJ2-7
TGTGCCAGCACTAAACGGACAGGGTCCTACGAGCAGTACTTC
CASTKRTGSYEQYF
>.|.|TRBV6-2/TRBV6-3|TRBJ1-1
TGTGCCAGCAGCCGTAGCTCTGAAGCTTTCTTT
CASSRSSEAFF
>.|many|TRBV20-1|TRBJ1-1
TGCAGTGCACTGAGCCCGCTGAACACTGAAGCTTTCTTT
CSALSPLNTEAFF
>TRBD2|many|TRBV13|TRBJ2-1
TGTGCCAGCAGCGGGGGACTAGCGGGGGGGATCCCCAACAATGAGCAGTTCTTC
CASSGGLAGGIPNNEQFF
>TRBD1|.|TRBV6-1|TRBJ1-1
TGTGCCAGCAGTACTTCATTCACAGGGGCGGGGAACACTGAAGCTTTCTTT
CASSTSFTGAGNTEAFF
>.|.|TRBV18|TRBJ2-3
TGTGCCAGCTCACCAGGCGGCGGCGGAGCCTGGGATACGCAGTATTTT
CASSPGGGGAWDTQYF